This T cell receptor beta chain was identified during a study of blood T cell repertoires in COVID-19. Across the whole study: Acute and convalescent COVID-19 specimens originated in the United States, Italy and Spain. The analysed material was cDNA or gDNA that came from T cells, B-cell-depleted T cells, or PBMCs.

Per the original data handling: Reference gene primer amplification yielded estimated nucleated cell counts. Here immunoSEQ multiplex PCR was the method, and the copy in TCRdb shows in-frame clones only, minus some. V and J calls plus clone size are reproduced from that table; the DNA served to infer D and trimming. The table shows about 120,000 clones, with about nine tenths occurring only once. V lost 5 bases to trimming and J lost 3 bases; unmatched junction nucleotides: 8. This CDR3 is built from 15 residues. Germline V gene data show CDR1 as SGHKS and CDR2 as YYEKEE (reference sequence). The chain is built from TRBV5-5 and TRBJ2-7; 10 nucleotides line up with TRBD1. Source material: peripheral blood. The sequence was obtained from a human donor with active COVID-19. The donor label of this sample is uncertain. In DNA, the CDR3 is TGTGCCAGCAGTTCTGCGGGACAGGGGATCTACGAGCAGTACTTC. It yields the protein CASSSAGQGIYEQYF. The whole variable domain, filled in from reference TRBV5-5 and TRBJ2-7, reads DAGVTQSPTHLIKTRGQQVTLRCSPISGHKSVSWYQQVLGQGPQFIFQYYEKEERGRGNFPDRFSARQFPNYSSELNVNALLLGDSALYLCASSSAGQGIYEQYFGPGTRLTVT.